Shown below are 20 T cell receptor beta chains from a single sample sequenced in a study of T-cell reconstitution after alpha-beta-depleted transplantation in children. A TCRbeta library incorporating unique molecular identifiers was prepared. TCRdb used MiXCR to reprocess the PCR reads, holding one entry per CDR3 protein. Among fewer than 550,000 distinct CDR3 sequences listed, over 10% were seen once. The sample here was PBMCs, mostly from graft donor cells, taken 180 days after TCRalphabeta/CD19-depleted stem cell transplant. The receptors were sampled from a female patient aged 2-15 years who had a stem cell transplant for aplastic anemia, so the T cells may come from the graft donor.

CDR3 loop: CASTPPRAEGIKEGEQFF. For the CDR3, the DNA is TGTGCCAGCACCCCTCCTAGAGCGGAGGGCATAAAGGAAGGGGAGCAGTTCTTC. The chain combines TRBV28 with TRBJ2-1; possible D gene TRBD2, 6 bases. This CDR3 contains 18 residues. The germline V gene encodes CDR1 MDHEN and CDR2 SYDVKM. Trimming removed 7 bases at V and 10 bases at J, with 32 bases between.

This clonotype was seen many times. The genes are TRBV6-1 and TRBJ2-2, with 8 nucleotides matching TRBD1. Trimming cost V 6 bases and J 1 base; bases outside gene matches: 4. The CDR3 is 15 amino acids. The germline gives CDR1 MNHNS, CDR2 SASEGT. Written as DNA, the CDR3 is TGTGCCAGCAGGCGGACAGGGCAGAACACCGGGGAGCTGTTTTTT. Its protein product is CASRRTGQNTGELFF.

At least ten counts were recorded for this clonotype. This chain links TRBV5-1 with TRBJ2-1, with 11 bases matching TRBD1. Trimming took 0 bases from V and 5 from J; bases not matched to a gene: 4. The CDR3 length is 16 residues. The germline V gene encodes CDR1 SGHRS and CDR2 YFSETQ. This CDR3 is CASSLGWTGGHNEQFF. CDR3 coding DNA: TGCGCCAGCAGCTTGGGGTGGACAGGGGGCCACAATGAGCAGTTCTTC.

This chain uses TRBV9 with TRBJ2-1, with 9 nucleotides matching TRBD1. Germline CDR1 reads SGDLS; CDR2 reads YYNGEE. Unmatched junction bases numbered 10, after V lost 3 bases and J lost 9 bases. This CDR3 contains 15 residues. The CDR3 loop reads CASSGGQGLRPEQFF. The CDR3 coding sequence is TGTGCCAGCAGCGGGGGACAGGGCCTGCGTCCTGAGCAGTTCTTC.

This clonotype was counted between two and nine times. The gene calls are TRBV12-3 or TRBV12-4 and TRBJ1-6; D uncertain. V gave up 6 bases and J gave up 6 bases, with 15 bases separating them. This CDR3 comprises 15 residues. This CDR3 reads CASSPDGLGNSPLHF. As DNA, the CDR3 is TGTGCCAGCAGCCCGGACGGTCTTGGTAATTCACCCCTCCACTTT.

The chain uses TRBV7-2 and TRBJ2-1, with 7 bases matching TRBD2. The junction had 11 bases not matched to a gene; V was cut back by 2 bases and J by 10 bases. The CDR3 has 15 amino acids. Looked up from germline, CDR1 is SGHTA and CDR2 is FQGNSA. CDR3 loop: CASSLFAGAHKEQFF. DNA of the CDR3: TGTGCCAGCAGCTTATTTGCGGGAGCGCATAAGGAGCAGTTCTTC.

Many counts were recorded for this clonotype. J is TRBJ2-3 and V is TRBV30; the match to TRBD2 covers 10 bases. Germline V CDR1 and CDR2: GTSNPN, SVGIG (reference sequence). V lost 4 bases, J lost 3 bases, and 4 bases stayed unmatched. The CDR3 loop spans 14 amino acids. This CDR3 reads CAWTSGSTTDTQYF. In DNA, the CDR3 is TGTGCCTGGACTAGCGGGAGTACGACAGATACGCAGTATTTT.

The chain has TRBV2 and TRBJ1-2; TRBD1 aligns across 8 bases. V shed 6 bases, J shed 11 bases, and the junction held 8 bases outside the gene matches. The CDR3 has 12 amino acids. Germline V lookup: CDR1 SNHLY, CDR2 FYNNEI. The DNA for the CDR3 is TGTGCCAGCAGGGACAGGGAAATTAGATACACCTTC. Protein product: CASRDREIRYTF.

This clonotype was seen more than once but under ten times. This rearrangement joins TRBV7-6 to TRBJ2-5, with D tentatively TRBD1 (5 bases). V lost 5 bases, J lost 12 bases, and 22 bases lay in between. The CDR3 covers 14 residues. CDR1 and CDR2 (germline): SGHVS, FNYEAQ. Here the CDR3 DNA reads TGTGCCAGCAGCCGAATACAGGAATCAGGGTCGGAGTACTTC. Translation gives CASSRIQESGSEYF. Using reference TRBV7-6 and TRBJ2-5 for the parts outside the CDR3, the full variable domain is GAGVSQSPRYKVTKRGQDVALRCDPISGHVSLYWYRQALGQGPEFLTYFNYEAQQDKSGLPNDRFSAERPEGSISTLTIQRTEQRDSAMYRCASSRIQESGSEYFGPGTRLLVL.

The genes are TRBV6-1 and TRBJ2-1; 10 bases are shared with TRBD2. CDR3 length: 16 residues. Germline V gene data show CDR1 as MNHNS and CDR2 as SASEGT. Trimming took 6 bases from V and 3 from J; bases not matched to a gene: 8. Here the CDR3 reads CASSTLASGGYNEQFF. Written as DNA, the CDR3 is TGTGCCAGCAGCACTCTTGCTAGCGGGGGCTACAATGAGCAGTTCTTC.

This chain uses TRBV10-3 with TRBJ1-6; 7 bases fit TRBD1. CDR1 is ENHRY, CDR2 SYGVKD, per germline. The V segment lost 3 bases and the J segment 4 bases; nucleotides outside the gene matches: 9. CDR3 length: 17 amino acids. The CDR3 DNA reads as TGTGCCATCAGTGAATGGGGACAGCTCAGTTATAATTCACCCCTCCACTTT. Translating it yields CAISEWGQLSYNSPLHF.

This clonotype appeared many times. As DNA, the CDR3 is TGTGCCATCAGTGAGTCTGATAACCCCTACGAGCAGTACTTC. Its translation is CAISESDNPYEQYF. The chain carries TRBV10-3 and TRBJ2-7; D gene uncertain. Germline CDR1 reads ENHRY; CDR2 reads SYGVKD. V dropped 0 bases and J dropped 2 bases, with 8 bases sitting between them. The CDR3 is 14 residues long.

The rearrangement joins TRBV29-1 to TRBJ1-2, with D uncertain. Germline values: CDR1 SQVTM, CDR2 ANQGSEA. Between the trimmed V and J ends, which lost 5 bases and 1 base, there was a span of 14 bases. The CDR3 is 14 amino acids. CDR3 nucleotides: TGCAGCGTTAAGGGATCCCTAATTAACTATGGCTACACCTTC. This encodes CSVKGSLINYGYTF. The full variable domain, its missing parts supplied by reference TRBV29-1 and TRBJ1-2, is SAVISQKPSRDICQRGTSLTIQCQVDSQVTMMFWYRQQPGQSLTLIATANQGSEATYESGFVIDKFPISRPNLTFSTLTVSNMSPEDSSIYLCSVKGSLINYGYTFGSGTRLTVV.

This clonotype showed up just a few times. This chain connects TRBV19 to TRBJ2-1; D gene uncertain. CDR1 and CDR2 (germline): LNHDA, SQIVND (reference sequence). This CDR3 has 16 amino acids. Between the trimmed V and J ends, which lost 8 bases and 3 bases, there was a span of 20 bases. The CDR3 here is CASGSMGTKGYNEQFF. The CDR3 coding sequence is TGTGCCAGTGGTAGTATGGGAACAAAGGGCTACAATGAGCAGTTCTTC.

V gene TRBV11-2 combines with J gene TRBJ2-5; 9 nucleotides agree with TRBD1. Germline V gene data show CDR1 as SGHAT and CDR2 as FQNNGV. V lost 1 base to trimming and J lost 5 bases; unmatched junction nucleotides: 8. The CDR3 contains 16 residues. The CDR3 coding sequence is TGTGCCAGCAGCTTAGCTCGGGACAGGGCAAGGGAGACCCAGTACTTC. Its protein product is CASSLARDRARETQYF. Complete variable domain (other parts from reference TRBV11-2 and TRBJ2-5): EAGVAQSPRYKIIEKRQSVAFWCNPISGHATLYWYQQILGQGPKLLIQFQNNGVVDDSQLPKDRFSAERLKGVDSTLKIQPAKLEDSAVYLCASSLARDRARETQYFGPGTRLLVL.

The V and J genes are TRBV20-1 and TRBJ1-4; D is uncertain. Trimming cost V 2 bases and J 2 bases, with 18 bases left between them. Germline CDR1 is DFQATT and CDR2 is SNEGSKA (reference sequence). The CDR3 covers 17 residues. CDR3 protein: CSARSVGRKATNEKLFF. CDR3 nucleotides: TGCAGTGCTAGATCTGTCGGGAGGAAAGCGACTAATGAAAAACTGTTTTTT.

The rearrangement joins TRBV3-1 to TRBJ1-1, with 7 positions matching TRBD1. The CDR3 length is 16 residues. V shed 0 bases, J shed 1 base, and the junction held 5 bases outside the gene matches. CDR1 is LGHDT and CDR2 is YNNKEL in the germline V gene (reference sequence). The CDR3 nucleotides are TGTGCCAGCAGCCAAGAATGGAGGGGGCCGAACACTGAAGCTTTCTTT. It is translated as CASSQEWRGPNTEAFF.

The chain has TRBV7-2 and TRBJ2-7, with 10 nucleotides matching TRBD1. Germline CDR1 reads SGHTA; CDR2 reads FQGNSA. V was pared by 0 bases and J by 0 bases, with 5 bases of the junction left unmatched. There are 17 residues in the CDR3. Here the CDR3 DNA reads TGTGCCAGCAGCTTAGCGAGAAGGACAGGGGGCTCCTACGAGCAGTACTTC. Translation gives CASSLARRTGGSYEQYF.

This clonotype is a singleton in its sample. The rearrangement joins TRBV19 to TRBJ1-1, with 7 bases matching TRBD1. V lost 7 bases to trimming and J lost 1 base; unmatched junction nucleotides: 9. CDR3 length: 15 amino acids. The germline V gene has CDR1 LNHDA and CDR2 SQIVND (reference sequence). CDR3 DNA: TGTGCCAGTACACTCCAGGGGGGGCCGAACACTGAAGCTTTCTTT. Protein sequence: CASTLQGGPNTEAFF.

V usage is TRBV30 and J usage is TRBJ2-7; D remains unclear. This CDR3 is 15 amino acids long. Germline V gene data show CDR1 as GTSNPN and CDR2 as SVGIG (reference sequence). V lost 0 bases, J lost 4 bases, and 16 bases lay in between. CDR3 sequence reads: CAWSVKLGTGYEQYF. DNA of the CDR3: TGTGCCTGGAGTGTAAAGTTGGGTACTGGGTACGAGCAGTACTTC.